This T cell receptor (beta chain) was sequenced during a study of OX40 agonist ivuxolimab in advanced cancers. Turning to the study itself: Dosing consisted of intravenous ivuxolimab at 0.01 to 10 mg/kg every 2 weeks.

Repertoires were generated with immunoSEQ multiplex PCR, while TCRdb's copy carries only in-frame clones and drops some. Among about 37,000 clones listed, 70% to 85% were seen once. Findings and limits, study-wide: Clonal expansion was seen in CD4+ and CD8+ blood T cells by week 6 at 0.1 to 3.0 mg/kg.

This clone occurred a few times. What it binds is unknown. A history of autoimmune disease or systemic immunosuppression excluded patients. Blood was sampled at baseline, cycle 4 day 1, and cycle 7 day 1. The length of the CDR3 is 14 residues. CDR1 is SEHNR, CDR2 FQNEAQ, per germline (reference sequence). V lost 4 bases, J lost 7 bases, and 9 bases stayed unmatched. This clonotype originated in an adult with an advanced solid tumor such as melanoma, head and neck, liver or kidney cancer. The material was CD4+ or CD8+ T cells sorted from blood, obtained in a trial of the OX40 agonist ivuxolimab. The chain joins TRBV7-9 to TRBJ2-5, with 7 nucleotides matching TRBD1. The DNA for the CDR3 is TGTGCCAGCAGCTCAGGACAGGTTAAGGGGACCCAGTACTTC. Protein: CASSSGQVKGTQYF. Full variable domain (outside the CDR3, taken from reference TRBV7-9 and TRBJ2-5): DTGVSQNPRHKITKRGQNVTFRCDPISEHNRLYWYRQTLGQGPEFLTYFQNEAQLEKSRLLSDRFSAERPKGSFSTLEIQRTEQGDSAMYLCASSSGQVKGTQYFGPGTRLLVL.